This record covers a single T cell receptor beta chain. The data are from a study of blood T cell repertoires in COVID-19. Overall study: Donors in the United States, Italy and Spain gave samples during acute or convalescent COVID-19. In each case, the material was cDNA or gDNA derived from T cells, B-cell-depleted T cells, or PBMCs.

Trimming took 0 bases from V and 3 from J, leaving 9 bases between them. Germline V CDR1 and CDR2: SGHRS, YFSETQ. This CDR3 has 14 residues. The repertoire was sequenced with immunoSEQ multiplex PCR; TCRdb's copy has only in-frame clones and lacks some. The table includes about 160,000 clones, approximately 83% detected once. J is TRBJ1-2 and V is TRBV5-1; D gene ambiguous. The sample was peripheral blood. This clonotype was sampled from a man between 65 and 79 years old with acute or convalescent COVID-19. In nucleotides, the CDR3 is TGCGCCAGCAGCTTGGAATCAGAAGACTATGGCTACACCTTC. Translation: CASSLESEDYGYTF.